The present T cell receptor (beta chain) was sequenced within a study of blood T cell repertoires in COVID-19 (TCRdb year 2020). As for the study more broadly: The collaborator samples originated in the United States, Italy and Spain and spanned the acute and convalescent phases of COVID-19. A de-identified subject ID, COVID-19 status, age in years and sex were almost always included in the sample metadata. Where available, HLA class I and class II types were obtained from metadata supplied by the sample provider rather than from assay-based typing. The samples were drawn from the first 160 participants of the ongoing ImmuneRACE study and from some 1,300 subjects provided by 6 global collaborators. Deeply sampled blood TCRbeta repertoires from subjects exposed to, actively infected with, or recovered from COVID-19 were included in the dataset. The repertoires were made available in a free public database intended to serve as a resource for research on the immune response to SARS-CoV-2. The material from the prospective study consisted of cDNA or gDNA derived from T cells, B-cell-depleted T cells, or PBMCs.

V was cut back by 0 bases and J by 8 bases, leaving a gap of 17 bases between them. The CDR3 holds 17 amino acids from the cysteine to the phenylalanine. Only the CDR3 region is kept as DNA, spanning 51 bases read in frame from base 1. The germline V gene (reference sequence) sets CDR1 to MNHEY and CDR2 to SMNVEV. This clone occurred a few times. Its target antigen remains unknown. Base qualities are missing; no much larger clone stands one base away. The immunoSEQ Assay, a bias-controlled multiplex PCR, was used to amplify TCRbeta CDR3 regions from genomic DNA. From the authors' description of their analysis: The number of nucleated cells in each sample was estimated from the amplification of reference gene primers within the assay. Sequence reads were collapsed and filtered to measure the absolute abundance of every unique TCRbeta CDR3 rearrangement. For each sample, productive Simpson clonality was calculated by taking the square root of Simpson's diversity index across productive rearrangements. TCRdb stores this immuneACCESS table with in-frame sequences only. Part of the clones is absent; in the studies checked, under half of the shortfall reflects unresolved V genes, and no reason is known for the rest. V and J calls plus clone size are reproduced from that table; the DNA served to infer D and trimming. The sample table records about 200,000 clones; roughly 75% of these occur just once. The ten largest clones represent roughly 6% of the sample.

The investigation overall reported the following: How much clinical and demographic metadata was included differed by source and by participant, and the metadata was provided uncurated.

Whole blood was collected in K2EDTA tubes by collaborating institutions according to the institutions' own protocols. Collaborator samples were shipped for TCRbeta analysis as frozen whole blood, isolated PBMCs, or DNA extracted from either sample type. Input material: peripheral blood. The TCR originated in a woman aged 65 to 85 with acute or convalescent COVID-19. The chain employs TRBV27 and TRBJ1-6, and possibly TRBD1, on 5 matching bases. The sequenced DNA is TGTGCCAGCAGTTTATCAGGGGCATTCCCCCTTGATTCACCCCTCCACTTT. This is translated as CASSLSGAFPLDSPLHF.